Each of the 8 T cell receptor beta chains below was sequenced from the same sample in a study of blood T cell repertoires in COVID-19. Produced via immunoSEQ multiplex PCR; TCRdb's table is partial and in-frame only. The sample comprises tens of thousands of clones, about 81% of which are singletons, and 9.2% rests with the top ten. Sequencing used peripheral blood. These receptors came from a human donor in a cohort sampled during active COVID-19.

This clone appeared once. Here the CDR3 DNA reads TGTGCCAGCAGCTTAGAAGGGACTAGCGGAGACTACGAGCAGTACTTC. It is translated as CASSLEGTSGDYEQYF. V is TRBV11-1 and J is TRBJ2-7; 11 bases are a match to TRBD2. Per the germline V gene, CDR1 is SGHAT and CDR2 is FQDESV (reference sequence). This CDR3 has 16 amino acids. Trimming took 1 base from V and 3 from J; bases not matched to a gene: 5.

This CDR3 reads CASSAGGKNEQFF. The CDR3 DNA sequence: TGCGCCAGCAGTGCGGGAGGGAAGAATGAGCAGTTCTTC. The V and J genes are TRBV5-1 and TRBJ2-1; 9 bases agree with TRBD2. The CDR3 loop spans 13 amino acids. Germline V gene data show CDR1 as SGHRS and CDR2 as YFSETQ. V gave up 5 bases and J gave up 7 bases; unmatched junction bases: 4.

The genes are TRBV10-1 and TRBJ2-4; 7 positions match TRBD2. Germline V gives CDR1 WNHNN, CDR2 SYGVQD (reference sequence). The CDR3 spans 14 residues. J was trimmed by 7 bases and V by 5 bases; bases with no gene match: 8. The chain's CDR3 is CASSHGREANIQYF. The CDR3 DNA reads TGCGCCAGCAGTCACGGACGGGAGGCCAACATTCAGTACTTC.

CDR3 DNA sequence: TGTGCCAGCAGCCAAGGGTCGACTAGCGGGAGCACAGATACGCAGTATTTT. Its translation: CASSQGSTSGSTDTQYF. V is TRBV7-8 and J is TRBJ2-3, with 10 bases identical to TRBD2. CDR3 size: 17 residues. The junction had 8 bases not matched to a gene; V was cut back by 5 bases and J by 0 bases. In germline, CDR1 is SGHVS, CDR2 FQNEAQ.

V and J are TRBV6-1 and TRBJ2-1; unclear D gene. There are 15 residues in the CDR3. Trimming took 1 base from V and 9 from J, leaving 16 bases between them. The germline V gene encodes CDR1 MNHNS and CDR2 SASEGT. The CDR3 region has the DNA TGTGCCAGCAGTGAAGTTAGGTGGTTGGCAGGTGAGCAGTTCTTC. Its protein product is CASSEVRWLAGEQFF.

This clone came up a few times. This chain links TRBV3-1 (or the pseudogene TRBV3-2) with TRBJ1-1; no firm D call. The CDR3 is 14 amino acids. Trimming stripped 4 bases from V and 0 bases from J, with 9 bases between. In germline, CDR1 is LGHDT, CDR2 YNNKEL (reference sequence). In DNA form, the CDR3 reads TGTGCCAGCAGCCCCCAGTACATGAACACTGAAGCTTTCTTT. It specifies CASSPQYMNTEAFF.

The genes are TRBV7-9 and TRBJ2-1; 12 positions match TRBD1. This CDR3 spans 15 amino acids. The germline CDR1 and CDR2 sequences are SEHNR and FQNEAQ (reference sequence). V was clipped by 3 bases and J by 9 bases; unmatched bases: 6. The CDR3 coding sequence is TGTGCCAGCAGCTTTGTGGGACAGGGGGCTAGTGAGCAGTTCTTC. Encoded protein: CASSFVGQGASEQFF.

V is TRBV4-3 and J is TRBJ2-1; tentative D call: TRBD1 (6 bases). From germline, CDR1 is LGHNA and CDR2 YSLEER. Trimming removed 5 bases at V and 0 bases at J, with 11 bases between. The CDR3 runs to 15 residues. As DNA, the CDR3 is TGCGCCAGCAGCGAACAGGGTAGCTCCTACAATGAGCAGTTCTTC. This sequence encodes CASSEQGSSYNEQFF.